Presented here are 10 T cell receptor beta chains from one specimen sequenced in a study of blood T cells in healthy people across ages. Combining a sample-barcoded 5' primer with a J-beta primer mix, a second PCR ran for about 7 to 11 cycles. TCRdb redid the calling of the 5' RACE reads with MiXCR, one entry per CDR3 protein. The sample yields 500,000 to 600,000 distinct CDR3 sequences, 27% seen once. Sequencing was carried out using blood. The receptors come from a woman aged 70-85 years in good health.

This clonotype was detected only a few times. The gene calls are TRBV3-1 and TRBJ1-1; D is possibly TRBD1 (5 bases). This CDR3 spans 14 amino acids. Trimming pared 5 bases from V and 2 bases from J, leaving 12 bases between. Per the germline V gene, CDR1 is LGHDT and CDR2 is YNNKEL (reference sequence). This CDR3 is CASSFSTDNTEAFF. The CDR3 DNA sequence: TGTGCCAGCAGCTTTTCGACAGATAACACTGAAGCTTTCTTT. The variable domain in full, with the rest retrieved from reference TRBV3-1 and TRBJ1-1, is DTAVSQTPKYLVTQMGNDKSIKCEQNLGHDTMYWYKQDSKKFLKIMFSYNNKELIINETVPNRFSPKSPDKAHLNLHINSLELGDSAVYFCASSFSTDNTEAFFGQGTRLTVV.

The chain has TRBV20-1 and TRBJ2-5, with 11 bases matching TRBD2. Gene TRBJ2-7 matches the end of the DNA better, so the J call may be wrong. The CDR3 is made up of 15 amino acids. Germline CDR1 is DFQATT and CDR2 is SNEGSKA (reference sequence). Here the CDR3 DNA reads TGCAGTGCCTCCAAACCTAGCGGGGGGATCAACGAGCAGTACTTC. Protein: CSASKPSGGINEQYF.

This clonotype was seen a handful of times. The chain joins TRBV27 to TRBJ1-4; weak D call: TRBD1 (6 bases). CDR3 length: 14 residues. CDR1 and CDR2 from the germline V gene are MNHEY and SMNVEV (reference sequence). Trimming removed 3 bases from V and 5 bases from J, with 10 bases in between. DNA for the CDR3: TGTGCCAGCAGTTTGTGGGGGGCAAATGAAAAACTGTTTTTT. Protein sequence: CASSLWGANEKLFF.

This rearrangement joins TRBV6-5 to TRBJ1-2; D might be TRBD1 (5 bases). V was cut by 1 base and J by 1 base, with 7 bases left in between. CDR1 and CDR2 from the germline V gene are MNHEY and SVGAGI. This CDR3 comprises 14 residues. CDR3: CASSYLGDNYGYTF. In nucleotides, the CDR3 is TGTGCCAGCAGTTACTTAGGGGATAACTATGGCTACACCTTC.

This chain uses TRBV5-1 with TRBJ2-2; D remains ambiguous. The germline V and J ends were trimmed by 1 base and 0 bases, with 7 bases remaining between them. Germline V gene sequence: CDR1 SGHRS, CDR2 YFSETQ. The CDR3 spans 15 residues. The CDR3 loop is CASSLTSTNTGELFF. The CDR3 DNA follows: TGCGCCAGCAGCTTGACGTCCACGAACACCGGGGAGCTGTTTTTT.

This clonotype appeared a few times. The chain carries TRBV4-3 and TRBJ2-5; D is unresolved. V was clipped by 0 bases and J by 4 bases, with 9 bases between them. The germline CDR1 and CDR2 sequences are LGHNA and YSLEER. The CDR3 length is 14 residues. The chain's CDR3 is CASSQDRKGETQYF. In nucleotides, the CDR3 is TGCGCCAGCAGCCAAGATCGGAAAGGAGAGACCCAGTACTTC.

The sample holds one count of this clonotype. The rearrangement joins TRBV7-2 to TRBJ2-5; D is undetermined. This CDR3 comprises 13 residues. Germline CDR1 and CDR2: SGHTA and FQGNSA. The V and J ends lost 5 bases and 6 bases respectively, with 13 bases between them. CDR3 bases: TGTGCCAGCAGCCTTCCCGTAGCTAAGACCCAGTACTTC. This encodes CASSLPVAKTQYF. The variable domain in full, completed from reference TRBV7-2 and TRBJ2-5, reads GAGVSQSPSNKVTEKGKDVELRCDPISGHTALYWYRQSLGQGLEFLIYFQGNSAPDKSGLPSDRFSAERTGGSVSTLTIQRTQQEDSAVYLCASSLPVAKTQYFGPGTRLLVL.

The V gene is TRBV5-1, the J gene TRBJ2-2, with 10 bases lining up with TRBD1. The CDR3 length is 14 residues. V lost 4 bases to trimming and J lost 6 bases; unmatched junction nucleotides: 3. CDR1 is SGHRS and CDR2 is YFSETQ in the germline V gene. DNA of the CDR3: TGCGCCAGCAGCATGGACAGGGGGGCCGGGGAGCTGTTTTTT. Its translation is CASSMDRGAGELFF.

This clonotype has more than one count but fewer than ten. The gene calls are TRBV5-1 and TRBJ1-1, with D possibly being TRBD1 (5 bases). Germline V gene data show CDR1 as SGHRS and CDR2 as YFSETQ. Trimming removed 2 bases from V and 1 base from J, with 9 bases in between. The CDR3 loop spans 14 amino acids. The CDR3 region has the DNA TGCGCCAGCAGCTTCGATGGACAGAACACTGAAGCTTTCTTT. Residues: CASSFDGQNTEAFF. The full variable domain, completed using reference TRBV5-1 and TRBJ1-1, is KAGVTQTPRYLIKTRGQQVTLSCSPISGHRSVSWYQQTPGQGLQFLFEYFSETQRNKGNFPGRFSGRQFSNSRSEMNVSTLELGDSALYLCASSFDGQNTEAFFGQGTRLTVV.

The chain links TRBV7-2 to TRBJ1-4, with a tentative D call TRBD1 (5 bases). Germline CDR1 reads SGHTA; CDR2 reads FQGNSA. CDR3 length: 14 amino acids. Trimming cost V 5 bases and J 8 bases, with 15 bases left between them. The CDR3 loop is CASSIGTNAEKLFF. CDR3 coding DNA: TGTGCCAGCAGCATCGGGACTAATGCCGAAAAACTGTTTTTT.